This T cell receptor beta chain was found in a study of blood T cell repertoires in COVID-19. Study-wide background: Acute and convalescent COVID-19 specimens originated in the United States, Italy and Spain. PBMCs, B-cell-depleted T cells, or T cells provided the cDNA or gDNA that made up the material.

The authors' processing: Nucleated cell counts were estimated from reference gene primer amplification. Sequencing was performed with immunoSEQ multiplex PCR; in TCRdb, only in-frame clones are kept and a portion is missing. V, J and clone size were drawn from that table, and D and trimming were deduced from the DNA. This table holds roughly 150,000 clones, more than 75% found once. The V gene lost 3 bases and the J gene lost 6 bases, with 9 bases spanning the gap. CDR3 length: 12 residues. Germline V gene data show CDR1 as MDHEN and CDR2 as SYDVKM. The sequence came from a man aged 50 to 60 who had recovered from COVID-19. J is TRBJ2-7 and V is TRBV28; tentative D call: TRBD1 (5 bases). The sample comprised peripheral blood. CDR3 sequence (DNA): TGTGCCAGCAGTTTTCGGACACTCGAGCAGTACTTC. This sequence encodes CASSFRTLEQYF.